This entry concerns a single T cell receptor (beta chain). Sequencing was performed with immunoSEQ multiplex PCR; in TCRdb, only in-frame clones are kept and a portion is missing. In the table there are 55,000 to 65,000 clones, roughly 92% of which are singletons. There are 14 residues in the CDR3. Germline CDR1 reads SGHTA; CDR2 reads FQGNSA. The V end lost 1 base, the J end lost 2 bases, and 9 bases lay between the germline ends. The data were taken from a study of T cell changes during pregnancy in multiple sclerosis. The sample consisted of peripheral blood, taken in the second trimester of pregnancy. The clonotype was recovered from a female donor with multiple sclerosis, enrolled in a pregnancy study. The chain joins TRBV7-2 to TRBJ2-7; D gene unclear. The CDR3 DNA reads as TGTGCCAGCAGCTTAGGTCTGGCCCCCTACGAGCAGTACTTC. Translated, it gives CASSLGLAPYEQYF.